Listed below are T cell receptor beta chains from one sample, sequenced in a study of T cells in Graves' hyperthyroidism and ophthalmopathy. TCRdb independently ran MiXCR on the multiplex PCR reads; one entry per CDR3 protein. The table includes some 620,000 distinct CDR3 sequences, roughly 15% detected once. Sample: blood. All receptors derive from a woman aged 30 to 39 with Graves' hyperthyroidism. CDR3s include the opening cysteine and the closing phenylalanine or tryptophan. A D gene is named only where the DNA matches it firmly. Clone size is shown for a subset of rows, as once, few, many or a class of expanded clone.

15	TRBV27	TRBJ2-3	NA	TRBD1	CATTTGGKATDTQYF	TGTGCCACTACGACAGGGGGCAAAGCAACAGATACGCAGTATTTT
15	TRBV9	TRBJ2-3	NA	TRBD2	CASSVGGRGGDTQYF	TGTGCCAGCAGCGTAGGCGGGAGGGGAGGAGATACGCAGTATTTT
16	TRBV19	TRBJ1-1	many	NA	CASSDRARGMRTEAFF	TGTGCCAGTAGTGATCGGGCCAGGGGAATGAGAACTGAAGCTTTCTTT
15	TRBV2	TRBJ2-3	many	NA	CASSAKQPLTDTQYF	TGTGCCAGCAGTGCTAAACAGCCCCTCACAGATACGCAGTATTTT
16	TRBV6-2/TRBV6-3	TRBJ1-2	many	NA	CASSDTRRRQPQGYTF	TGTGCCAGCAGTGACACACGGAGGCGGCAGCCTCAGGGCTACACCTTC
12	TRBV30	TRBJ1-2	few	NA	CAWRKTVYGYTF	TGTGCCTGGAGGAAGACAGTCTACGGCTACACCTTC
15	TRBV5-1	TRBJ2-5	few	TRBD2	CASSLGLATQETQYF	TGCGCCAGCAGCTTGGGACTAGCGACACAAGAGACCCAGTACTTC
15	TRBV5-6	TRBJ2-7	few	TRBD1	CASSPGQGRSYEQYF	TGTGCCAGCAGCCCGGGACAGGGCAGATCCTACGAGCAGTACTTC
13	TRBV6-2/TRBV6-3	TRBJ2-3	NA	NA	CASSLWRADTQYF	TGTGCCAGCAGTTTATGGCGGGCGGATACGCAGTATTTT
14	TRBV10-3	TRBJ1-1	many	NA	CAISEFGMNTEAFF	TGTGCCATCAGTGAGTTTGGAATGAACACTGAAGCTTTCTTT
13	TRBV24-1	TRBJ2-7	many	NA	CATSDQSYYEQYF	TGTGCCACCAGTGATCAAAGTTACTACGAGCAGTACTTC
12	TRBV20-1	TRBJ1-2	NA	NA	CSARTGVYGYTF	TGCAGTGCTAGGACGGGAGTCTATGGCTACACCTTC
13	TRBV2	TRBJ2-7	many	NA	CASRRDGPYEQYF	TGTGCCAGCAGGAGGGACGGACCCTACGAGCAGTACTTC
13	TRBV7-9	TRBJ2-7	many	NA	CASSLSLMGEQYF	TGTGCCAGCAGCTTGTCTCTTATGGGGGAGCAGTACTTC
17	TRBV28	TRBJ2-7	many	TRBD2	CASSHDPTSWMTYEQYF	TGTGCCAGCAGTCACGATCCGACTAGCTGGATGACCTACGAGCAGTACTTC
17	TRBV3-1	TRBJ2-1	few	NA	CASSQEGAGASYNEQFF	TGTGCCAGCAGCCAAGAGGGGGCCGGGGCGTCCTACAATGAGCAGTTCTTC
13	TRBV20-1	TRBJ1-4	few	TRBD1	CSATGGANEKLFF	TGCAGTGCCACAGGGGGGGCTAATGAAAAACTGTTTTTT
14	TRBV11-2	TRBJ2-7	few	NA	CASSFDLGGYEQYF	TGTGCCAGCAGCTTCGATCTGGGGGGATACGAGCAGTACTTC
12	TRBV6-1	TRBJ1-2	NA	NA	CATGEGAYGYTF	TGTGCCACCGGAGAGGGTGCCTATGGCTACACCTTC
13	TRBV5-1	TRBJ2-5	many	NA	CASRGNPQETQYF	TGCGCCAGCAGGGGGAACCCCCAAGAGACCCAGTACTTC
14	TRBV7-9	TRBJ2-1	NA	NA	CASGALTMADEQFF	TGTGCCAGTGGGGCGCTCACCATGGCCGATGAGCAGTTCTTC
15	TRBV20-1	TRBJ1-5	many	TRBD1	CSARDPRQGTQPQHF	TGCAGTGCTAGAGATCCGAGACAGGGTACTCAGCCCCAGCATTTT
15	TRBV28	TRBJ2-5	many	TRBD2	CASSFGRGGRETQYF	TGTGCCAGCAGTTTCGGGAGGGGGGGCCGGGAGACCCAGTACTTC
15	TRBV4-1	TRBJ1-2	few	NA	CASSQDRGRGYGYTF	TGCGCCAGCAGCCAAGACCGGGGGAGGGGCTATGGCTACACCTTC
16	TRBV11-2	TRBJ2-2	many	NA	CASSLDQTGLTGELFF	TGTGCCAGCAGCTTAGACCAGACAGGCCTCACCGGGGAGCTGTTTTTT
16	TRBV20-1	TRBJ2-3	few	TRBD2	CSETGTSGSLLDTQYF	TGCAGTGAGACCGGGACTAGCGGGAGTTTGTTAGATACGCAGTATTTT
12	TRBV10-3	TRBJ2-3	NA	NA	CAISANTDTQYF	TGTGCCATCAGTGCGAACACAGATACGCAGTATTTT
15	TRBV11-2	TRBJ2-7	few	NA	CASSPPGHSSYEQYF	TGTGCCAGCAGCCCACCGGGACACTCCTCCTACGAGCAGTACTTC
17	TRBV4-1	TRBJ1-1	NA	TRBD1	CASRMTGSGLYGTEAFF	TGCGCCAGCAGGATGACAGGGTCTGGGTTATACGGCACTGAAGCTTTCTTT
14	TRBV20-1	TRBJ1-4	NA	NA	CSARDWAEGEKLFF	TGCAGTGCTAGAGATTGGGCAGAGGGGGAAAAACTGTTTTTT
13	TRBV20-1	TRBJ2-1	many	NA	CSAREDYHNEQFF	TGCAGTGCTAGAGAGGACTACCACAATGAGCAGTTCTTC